This T cell receptor (beta chain) was sequenced in a study of CD8 T cells in ankylosing spondylitis. Findings of the study overall: Disease-linked clones were CD8+ and relatively rare in peripheral blood. It was reported that disease-linked clones were significantly enriched in matched ankylosing spondylitis synovial fluid. Previously reported in reactive arthritis synovial fluid and blood were some of the motif variants. Several highly homologous variants made up a TCR beta motif that seemed to typify ankylosing spondylitis blood.

As to this clonotype: Its target is not known. Being one base from a much bigger clone, this may be a read error.

TCRdb re-analysed the 5' RACE reads in MiXCR, keeping a single row per CDR3 protein. The repertoire has approximately 100,000 distinct CDR3 sequences, over 6.5% of them found once; the top ten carry 9.9%. The sequence came from a male donor with ankylosing spondylitis or in good health (not recorded which). Sequenced sample: blood, either unsorted or a sorted T cell fraction (not recorded which).

The CDR3 reads CVISEGTGGRSPLHF. The DNA of the CDR3 is TGTGTCATCAGTGAGGGGACAGGGGGTCGTTCACCCCTCCACTTT. This sequence joins TRBV10-3 and TRBJ1-6; 11 nucleotides align to TRBD1. The germline V gene has CDR1 ENHRY and CDR2 SYGVKD. The CDR3 length is 15 residues.